The 8 T cell receptor beta chains given below trace back to one sample, sequenced in a study of T cell responses to AZD1222 COVID-19 vaccine (dated by TCRdb to the early 2020s). The library was obtained by the immunoSEQ multiplex PCR assay. What TCRdb holds here is the immuneACCESS table cut down to in-frame rearrangements. Part of the clones is not present; checked against another copy, under half of the missing clones reflect an unresolved V gene, and the others are unexplained. For this sample there are 150,000 or so clones; over 85% appear just once. Around 0.9% of the sample lies in the top ten. The sample's time point label is to be understood as: baseline before first vaccination. Explained via the paper, the treatment or condition label denotes: meningococcal conjugate vaccine given as trial control. The specimen comprised peripheral blood, sampled on day 0 of MenACWY control vaccination. These receptors were collected from an adult in good health.

The chain combines TRBV10-1 with TRBJ1-6; unclear D gene. This CDR3 has 16 residues. V was trimmed by 0 bases and J by 2 bases, leaving 8 bases between them. Germline loops: CDR1 WNHNN, CDR2 SYGVQD (reference sequence). The CDR3: CASSESGRTYNSPLHF. CDR3 in DNA: TGCGCCAGCAGTGAGTCGGGTAGGACCTATAATTCACCCCTCCACTTT.

The chain is built from TRBV6-5 and TRBJ2-7; D remains unclear. This CDR3 spans 12 amino acids. V lost 2 bases, J lost 2 bases, and 4 bases lay in between. Germline V lookup: CDR1 MNHEY, CDR2 SVGAGI. The CDR3 sequence is CASSYNAYEQYF. In nucleotides, the CDR3 is TGTGCCAGCAGTTACAACGCCTACGAGCAGTACTTC.

This clone has only one observation. The CDR3 DNA is TGTGCCACCAGCCGCGATCGAGGTTGGAGTCAGCCCCAGCATTTT. Protein product: CATSRDRGWSQPQHF. This chain connects TRBV15 to TRBJ1-5, with D uncertain. The CDR3 contains 15 residues. The germline V gene has CDR1 LNHNV and CDR2 YYDKDF (reference sequence). The V end was cut by 5 bases, the J end by 6 bases, with 17 bases between.

The chain recombines TRBV6-5 with TRBJ1-2, with a tentative D call TRBD1 (6 bases). V was trimmed by 7 bases and J by 8 bases, leaving 20 bases between them. Germline CDR1 MNHEY, CDR2 SVGAGI. CDR3 length: 14 amino acids. CDR3: CASTHNRALGGYTF. In nucleotides, the CDR3 is TGTGCCAGCACTCATAACAGGGCTCTGGGGGGCTACACCTTC.

The gene calls are TRBV6-5 and TRBJ1-1; D is unresolved. The CDR3 is 15 amino acids. V lost 6 bases and J 0 bases, leaving 14 bases between the germline ends. CDR1 and CDR2 from the germline V gene are MNHEY and SVGAGI. The CDR3 nucleotides read TGTGCCAGCAGCCACTCTTCACGGGTGAACACTGAAGCTTTCTTT. Protein sequence: CASSHSSRVNTEAFF.

This clone was seen more than once but under ten times. The rearrangement links TRBV7-6 to TRBJ1-1; D possibly corresponds to TRBD1 (5 bases). CDR3 length: 14 amino acids. The ends were cut back, 5 bases at V and 2 bases at J, with 12 bases in the middle. Germline CDR1 SGHVS, CDR2 FNYEAQ. The CDR3: CASSPLGRNTEAFF. The DNA for the CDR3 is TGTGCCAGCAGCCCTCTGGGGCGAAACACTGAAGCTTTCTTT. Filled out from reference TRBV7-6 and TRBJ1-1, the complete variable domain reads GAGVSQSPRYKVTKRGQDVALRCDPISGHVSLYWYRQALGQGPEFLTYFNYEAQQDKSGLPNDRFSAERPEGSISTLTIQRTEQRDSAMYRCASSPLGRNTEAFFGQGTRLTVV.

The chain couples TRBV25-1 to TRBJ2-1; 9 bases fit TRBD2. CDR1 MGHDK and CDR2 SYGVNS come from the germline V gene. Trimming cost V 3 bases and J 7 bases; bases outside gene matches: 10. The CDR3 length is 16 residues. Written as DNA, the CDR3 is TGTGCCAGCAGTGACCTTAGCGGGAGCGGGTTGAATGAGCAGTTCTTC. It encodes CASSDLSGSGLNEQFF.

The chain uses TRBV5-6 and TRBJ2-1; 7 positions match TRBD1. The trim removed 2 bases at V and 2 bases at J, leaving 1 base unmatched. The CDR3 loop spans 14 amino acids. Germline CDR1 SGHDT, CDR2 YYEEEE. The CDR3 nucleotides are TGTGCCAGCAGCTTCGGGACAGCCTACAATGAGCAGTTCTTC. It is translated as CASSFGTAYNEQFF.